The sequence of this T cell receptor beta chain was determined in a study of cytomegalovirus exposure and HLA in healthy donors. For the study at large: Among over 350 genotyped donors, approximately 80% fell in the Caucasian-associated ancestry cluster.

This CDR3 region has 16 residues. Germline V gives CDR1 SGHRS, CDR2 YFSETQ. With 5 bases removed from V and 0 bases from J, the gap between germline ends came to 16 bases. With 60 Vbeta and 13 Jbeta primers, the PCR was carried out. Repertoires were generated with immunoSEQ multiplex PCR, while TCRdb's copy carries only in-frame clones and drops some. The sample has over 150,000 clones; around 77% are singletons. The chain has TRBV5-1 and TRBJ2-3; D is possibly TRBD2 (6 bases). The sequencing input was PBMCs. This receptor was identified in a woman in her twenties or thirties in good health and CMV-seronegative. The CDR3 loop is CASSPAAGTSTDTQYF. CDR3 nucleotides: TGCGCCAGCAGTCCGGCGGCAGGGACTAGCACAGATACGCAGTATTTT.